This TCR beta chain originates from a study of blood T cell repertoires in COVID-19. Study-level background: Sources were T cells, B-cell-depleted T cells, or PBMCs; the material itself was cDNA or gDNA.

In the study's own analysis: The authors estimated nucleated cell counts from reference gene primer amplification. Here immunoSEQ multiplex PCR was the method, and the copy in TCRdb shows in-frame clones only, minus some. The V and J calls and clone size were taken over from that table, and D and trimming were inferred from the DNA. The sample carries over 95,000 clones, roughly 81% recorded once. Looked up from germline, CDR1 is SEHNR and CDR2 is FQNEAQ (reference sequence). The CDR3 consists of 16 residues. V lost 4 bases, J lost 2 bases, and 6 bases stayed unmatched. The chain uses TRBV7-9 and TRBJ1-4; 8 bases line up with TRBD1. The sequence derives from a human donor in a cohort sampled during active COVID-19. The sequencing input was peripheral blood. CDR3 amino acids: CASSSATGVTNEKLFF. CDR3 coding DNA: TGTGCCAGCAGCTCGGCGACAGGGGTTACTAATGAAAAACTGTTTTTT. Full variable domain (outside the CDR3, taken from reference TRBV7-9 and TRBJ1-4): DTGVSQNPRHKITKRGQNVTFRCDPISEHNRLYWYRQTLGQGPEFLTYFQNEAQLEKSRLLSDRFSAERPKGSFSTLEIQRTEQGDSAMYLCASSSATGVTNEKLFFGSGTQLSVL.